Reported below is one T cell receptor beta chain. These data come from a study of Ad26.COV2.S vaccination and SARS-CoV-2 variants. Some clones are missing from TCRdb's copy, which holds only in-frame ones; the method was immunoSEQ multiplex PCR. The sample lists 200,000 to 300,000 clones, roughly 88% occurring once. Treatment specified: 15 to 20 received Ad26.COV2.S at low or high dose, single or two shots; several received placebo; per-sample allocation not given. Day 63 after the first injection of vaccine or placebo was the sampling time. Immunization relied on an Ad26 vector, which expressed Wuhan-strain SARS-CoV-2 spike. The CDR3 loop spans 16 amino acids. Germline V gives CDR1 MRHNA, CDR2 SNTAGT. The ends were cut back, 3 bases at V and 2 bases at J, with 14 bases in the middle.

This TCR derives from a person aged 18-65 years who received the Ad26.COV2.S COVID-19 vaccine or a placebo. V and J are TRBV6-4 and TRBJ2-1; D possibly uses TRBD1 or TRBD2 (6 bases each). This material consisted of peripheral blood, taken in a trial of Ad26.COV2.S vaccine versus placebo. The CDR3 DNA sequence: TGTGCCAGCAGTGAAGAAGGGGGGCCGCCCTACAATGAGCAGTTCTTC. This encodes CASSEEGGPPYNEQFF.